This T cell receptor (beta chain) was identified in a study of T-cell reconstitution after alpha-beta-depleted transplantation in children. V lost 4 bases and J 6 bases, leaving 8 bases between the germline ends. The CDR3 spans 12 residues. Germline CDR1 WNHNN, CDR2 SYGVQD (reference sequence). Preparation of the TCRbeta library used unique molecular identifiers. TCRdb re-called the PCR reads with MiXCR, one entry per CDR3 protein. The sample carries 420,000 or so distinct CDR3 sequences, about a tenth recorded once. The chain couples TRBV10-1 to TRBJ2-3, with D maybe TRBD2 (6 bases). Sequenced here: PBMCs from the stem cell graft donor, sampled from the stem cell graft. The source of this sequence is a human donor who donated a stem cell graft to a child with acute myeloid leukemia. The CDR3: CASSGGDDTQYF. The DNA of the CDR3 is TGCGCCAGCAGTGGGGGGGATGATACGCAGTATTTT.